A single sample is the source of the 8 T cell receptor beta chains below, sequenced in a study of T cell repertoires in cytomegalovirus infection. TCRdb reprocessed the reads via MiXCR and lists one record per CDR3 protein. The sample shows around 300,000 distinct CDR3 sequences, 22% of them seen only once. Their antigen targets remain unknown. This sample comprised cultured PBMCs, obtained from culture after CMV antigen stimulation. The receptors derive from a human donor in good health (CMV status not recorded). Some clones in this sample may be carry-over from other donors' samples.

This clonotype was seen repeatedly, ten times or more. The J gene is TRBJ2-2, the V gene TRBV12-3 or TRBV12-4, with 11 nucleotides matching TRBD2. V was clipped by 5 bases and J by 6 bases; unmatched bases: 8. This CDR3 contains 16 residues. CDR3 in DNA: TGTGCCAGCAGTCCATCGACTAGCGGGATTGCCGGGGAGCTGTTTTTT. Translating it yields CASSPSTSGIAGELFF.

V and J are TRBV2 and TRBJ2-1, with 7 bases fitting TRBD2. Germline V lookup: CDR1 SNHLY, CDR2 FYNNEI. Trimming cost V 7 bases and J 5 bases; bases outside gene matches: 5. The CDR3 has 13 amino acids. DNA for the CDR3: TGTGCCAGCATTCGCCTAGCGGACAATGAGCAGTTCTTC. Encoded protein: CASIRLADNEQFF.

V gene TRBV29-1 combines with J gene TRBJ1-3, with D perhaps TRBD1 (5 bases). The CDR3 totals 14 residues. From germline, CDR1 is SQVTM and CDR2 ANQGSEA. V lost 4 bases to trimming and J lost 4 bases, with 14 bases between them. CDR3 in DNA: TGCAGCGTTGCGGGCAGGGTGGGCGGAAACACCATATATTTT. It translates to CSVAGRVGGNTIYF.

In its sample, this clonotype was seen many times. V is TRBV7-8 and J is TRBJ2-5, with D tentatively TRBD2 (5 bases). Trimming took off 5 bases at V and 7 bases at J, with 14 bases between the two ends. The CDR3 sequence is 13 residues long. Germline CDR1 and CDR2: SGHVS and FQNEAQ. This CDR3 reads CASSPRRWGTQYF. The CDR3 bases are TGTGCCAGCAGCCCCCGGAGGTGGGGGACCCAGTACTTC.

This chain links TRBV20-1 with TRBJ1-1, with 11 bases aligning to TRBD1. With 5 bases clipped from V and 1 base from J, the junction kept 9 bases outside the gene matches. The V gene's germline CDR1 is DFQATT and CDR2 SNEGSKA (reference sequence). CDR3 length equals 16 residues. The CDR3 reads CSADPPGQGGNTEAFF. Here the CDR3 DNA reads TGCAGTGCTGATCCCCCGGGACAGGGGGGGAACACTGAAGCTTTCTTT.

V usage is TRBV7-2 and J usage is TRBJ1-1; no clear D gene. The CDR3 sequence is 14 residues long. Germline CDR1 and CDR2: SGHTA and FQGNSA. Trimming took off 5 bases at V and 0 bases at J, with 10 bases between the two ends. For the CDR3, the DNA is TGTGCCAGCAGCCCCCAGTTATTGAACACTGAAGCTTTCTTT. This translates into CASSPQLLNTEAFF.

This clonotype was recorded at least ten times. The genes are TRBV19 and TRBJ2-7; TRBD1 matches at 9 bases. The CDR3 extends over 13 amino acids. Germline V CDR1 and CDR2: LNHDA, SQIVND (reference sequence). The V and J ends lost 6 bases and 7 bases, in that order; junction bases with no gene match: 7. This chain's CDR3 is CASSRQGTGEQYF. For the CDR3, the DNA is TGTGCCAGTAGCCGACAGGGGACAGGGGAGCAGTACTTC.

CDR3 amino acids: CASRAADRVRGYTF. The CDR3 region has the DNA TGTGCCAGCAGAGCCGCTGACAGGGTGCGGGGCTACACCTTC. The rearrangement joins TRBV6-2 or TRBV6-3 to TRBJ1-2; 7 positions agree with TRBD1. J gave up 8 bases and V 6 bases, and 12 bases lay outside the gene matches. Looked up from germline, CDR1 is MNHEY and CDR2 is SVGEGT. This CDR3 comprises 14 residues.